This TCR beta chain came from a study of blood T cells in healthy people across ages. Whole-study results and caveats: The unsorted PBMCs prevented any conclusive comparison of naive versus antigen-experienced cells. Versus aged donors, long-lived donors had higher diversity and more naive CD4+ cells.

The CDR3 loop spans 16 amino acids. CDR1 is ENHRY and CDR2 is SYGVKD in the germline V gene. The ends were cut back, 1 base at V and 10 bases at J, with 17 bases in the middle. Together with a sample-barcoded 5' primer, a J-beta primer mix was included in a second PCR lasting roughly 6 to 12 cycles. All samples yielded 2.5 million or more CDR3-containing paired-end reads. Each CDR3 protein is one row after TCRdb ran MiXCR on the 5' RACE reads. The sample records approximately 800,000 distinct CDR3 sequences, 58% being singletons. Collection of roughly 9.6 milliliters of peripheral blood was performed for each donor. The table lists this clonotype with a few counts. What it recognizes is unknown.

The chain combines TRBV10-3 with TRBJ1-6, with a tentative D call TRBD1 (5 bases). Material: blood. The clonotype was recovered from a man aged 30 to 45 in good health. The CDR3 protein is CAISELGGTLVSPLHF. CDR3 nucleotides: TGTGCCATCAGTGAGTTGGGGGGGACTTTAGTATCACCCCTCCACTTT.